The present T cell receptor beta chain was sequenced within a study of T-cell memory formation after mild COVID-19. Findings and caveats of the study: Cross-reactive memory appears to have joined, as suggested by some responding clones showing up in pre-infection memory.

This CDR3 is 14 amino acids long. Trimming shortened V by 4 bases and J by 0 bases, and 7 bases separated the two germline ends. Regarding this clonotype: Its antigen remains unidentified.

Constant-segment primers were used for 5'RACE, and the resulting TCR alpha and TCR beta cDNA libraries carried sample barcodes and UMIs. TCRdb redid the calling of the 5' RACE reads with MiXCR, one entry per CDR3 protein. The data show 350,000 to 500,000 distinct CDR3 sequences, roughly 18% seen once. The sample was PBMCs or a T cell subset sorted from them (not recorded which). This clonotype was obtained from a young man who had mild COVID-19 (a few samples of this study predate the infection). Cell type and time point are not known. J is TRBJ1-5 and V is TRBV12-3 or TRBV12-4; D is undetermined. DNA for the CDR3: TGTGCCAGCAGTTCCCCCTTTAGCAATCAGCCCCAGCATTTT. This codes for CASSSPFSNQPQHF.